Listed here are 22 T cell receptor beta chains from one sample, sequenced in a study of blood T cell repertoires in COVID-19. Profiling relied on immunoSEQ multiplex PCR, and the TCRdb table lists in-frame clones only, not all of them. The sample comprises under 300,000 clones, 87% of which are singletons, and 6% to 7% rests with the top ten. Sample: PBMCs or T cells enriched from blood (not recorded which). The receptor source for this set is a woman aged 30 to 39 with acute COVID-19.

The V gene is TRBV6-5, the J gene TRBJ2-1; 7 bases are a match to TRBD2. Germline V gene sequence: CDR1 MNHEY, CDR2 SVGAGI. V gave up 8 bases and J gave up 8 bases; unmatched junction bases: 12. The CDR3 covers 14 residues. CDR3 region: CASCGWEGGDEQFF. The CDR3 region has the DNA TGTGCCAGCTGCGGGTGGGAGGGAGGAGATGAGCAGTTCTTC.

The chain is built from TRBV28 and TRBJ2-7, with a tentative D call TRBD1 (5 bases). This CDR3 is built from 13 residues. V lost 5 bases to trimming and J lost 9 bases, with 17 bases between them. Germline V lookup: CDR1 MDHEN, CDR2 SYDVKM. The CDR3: CASSPPQVQGQYF. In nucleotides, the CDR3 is TGTGCCAGCAGTCCCCCTCAGGTGCAGGGGCAGTACTTC.

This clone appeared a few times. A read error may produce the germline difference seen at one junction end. As DNA, the CDR3 is TGTGCCAGCCCGGGACAGGGGGACCTACCTGAGGCTTTCTTT. It is translated as CASPGQGDLPEAFF. V usage is TRBV6-4 and J usage is TRBJ1-1; 11 bases map to TRBD1. The V gene's germline CDR1 is MRHNA and CDR2 SNTAGT. The CDR3 totals 14 residues.

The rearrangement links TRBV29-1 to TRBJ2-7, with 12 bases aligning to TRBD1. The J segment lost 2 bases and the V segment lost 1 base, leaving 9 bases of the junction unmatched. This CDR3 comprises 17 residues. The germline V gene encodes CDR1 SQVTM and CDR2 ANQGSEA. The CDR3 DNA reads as TGCAGCGTTGAAGTTATTAGGGACAGGGGGCTCGCCTACGAGCAGTACTTC. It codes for CSVEVIRDRGLAYEQYF.

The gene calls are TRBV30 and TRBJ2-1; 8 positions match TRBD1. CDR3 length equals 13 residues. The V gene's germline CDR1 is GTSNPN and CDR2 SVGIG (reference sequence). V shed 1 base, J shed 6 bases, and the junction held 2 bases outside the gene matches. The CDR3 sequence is CAWSGTGSNEQFF. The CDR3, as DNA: TGTGCCTGGAGTGGGACAGGGAGCAATGAGCAGTTCTTC.

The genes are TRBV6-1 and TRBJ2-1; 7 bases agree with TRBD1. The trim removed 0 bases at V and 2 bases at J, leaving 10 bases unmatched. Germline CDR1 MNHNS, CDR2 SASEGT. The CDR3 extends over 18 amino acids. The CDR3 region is CASSEATRTGLPYNEQFF. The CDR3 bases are TGTGCCAGCAGTGAAGCGACAAGGACAGGCCTCCCCTACAATGAGCAGTTCTTC.

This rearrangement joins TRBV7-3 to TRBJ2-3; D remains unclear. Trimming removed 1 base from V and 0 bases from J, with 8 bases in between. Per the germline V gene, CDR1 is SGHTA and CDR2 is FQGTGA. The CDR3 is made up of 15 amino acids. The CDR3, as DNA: TGTGCCAGCAGCTTAATGGCCCAGAGCACAGATACGCAGTATTTT. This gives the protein CASSLMAQSTDTQYF.

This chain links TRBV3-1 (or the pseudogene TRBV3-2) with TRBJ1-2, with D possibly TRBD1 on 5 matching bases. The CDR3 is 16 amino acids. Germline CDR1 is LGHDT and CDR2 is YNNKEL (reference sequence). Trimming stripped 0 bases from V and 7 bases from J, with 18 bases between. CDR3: CASSQDREGIRFGYTF. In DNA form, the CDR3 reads TGTGCCAGCAGCCAAGACAGGGAGGGCATCCGTTTTGGCTACACCTTC.

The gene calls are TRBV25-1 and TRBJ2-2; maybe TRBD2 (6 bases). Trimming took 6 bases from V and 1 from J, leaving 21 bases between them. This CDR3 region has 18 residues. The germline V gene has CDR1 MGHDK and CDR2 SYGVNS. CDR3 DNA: TGTGCCAGCAGCCAGACCGGCCGGCGGGAAGGGAACACCGGGGAGCTGTTTTTT. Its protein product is CASSQTGRREGNTGELFF.

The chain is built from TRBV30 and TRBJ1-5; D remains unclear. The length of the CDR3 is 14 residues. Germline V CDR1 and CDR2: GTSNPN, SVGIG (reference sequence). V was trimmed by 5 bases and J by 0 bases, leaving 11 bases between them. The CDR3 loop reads CAWDSGNSNQPQHF. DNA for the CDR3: TGTGCCTGGGATTCGGGGAATAGCAATCAGCCCCAGCATTTT.

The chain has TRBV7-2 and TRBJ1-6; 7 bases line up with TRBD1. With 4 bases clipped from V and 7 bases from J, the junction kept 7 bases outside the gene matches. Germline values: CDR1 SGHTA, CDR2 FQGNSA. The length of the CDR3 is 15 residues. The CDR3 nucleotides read TGTGCCAGCAGCTCGCTGCCGGGACAGAATTCACCCCTCCACTTT. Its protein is CASSSLPGQNSPLHF. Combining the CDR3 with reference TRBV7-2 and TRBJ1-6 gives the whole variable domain GAGVSQSPSNKVTEKGKDVELRCDPISGHTALYWYRQSLGQGLEFLIYFQGNSAPDKSGLPSDRFSAERTGGSVSTLTIQRTQQEDSAVYLCASSSLPGQNSPLHFGNGTRLTVT.

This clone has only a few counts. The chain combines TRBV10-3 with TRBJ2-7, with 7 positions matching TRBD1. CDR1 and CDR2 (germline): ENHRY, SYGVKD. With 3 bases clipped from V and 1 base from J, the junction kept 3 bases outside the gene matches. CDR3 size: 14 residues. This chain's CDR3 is CAISDQQGSYEQYF. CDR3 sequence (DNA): TGTGCCATCAGTGACCAACAGGGGTCCTACGAGCAGTACTTC.

CDR3 sequence reads: CASSLVLRSYNEQFF. The CDR3 bases are TGTGCCAGCAGCTTGGTACTGCGCTCCTACAATGAGCAGTTCTTC. The chain employs TRBV7-6 and TRBJ2-1; D remains ambiguous. V lost 3 bases and J lost 0, with 9 bases in between. CDR1 SGHVS and CDR2 FNYEAQ come from the germline V gene. This CDR3 has 15 amino acids.

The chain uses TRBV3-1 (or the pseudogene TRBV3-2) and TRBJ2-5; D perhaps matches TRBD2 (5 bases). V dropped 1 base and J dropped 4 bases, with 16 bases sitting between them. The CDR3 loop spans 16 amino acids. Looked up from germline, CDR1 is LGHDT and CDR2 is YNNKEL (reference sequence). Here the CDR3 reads CASSQGKEVQRETQYF. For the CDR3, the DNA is TGTGCCAGCAGCCAAGGGAAGGAGGTTCAAAGAGAGACCCAGTACTTC.

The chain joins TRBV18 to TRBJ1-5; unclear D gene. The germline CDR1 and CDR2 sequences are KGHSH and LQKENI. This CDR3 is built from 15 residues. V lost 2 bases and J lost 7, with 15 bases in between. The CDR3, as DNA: TGTGCCAGCTCACCAACTTCCAGGTTAGTCCAGCCCCAGCATTTT. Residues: CASSPTSRLVQPQHF.

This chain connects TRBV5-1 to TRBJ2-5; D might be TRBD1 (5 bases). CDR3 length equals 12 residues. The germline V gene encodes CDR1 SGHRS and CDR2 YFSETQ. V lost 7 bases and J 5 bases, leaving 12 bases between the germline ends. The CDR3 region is CASLGAGETQYF. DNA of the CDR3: TGCGCCAGCCTTGGGGCTGGCGAGACCCAGTACTTC.

CDR3 residues: CATQTGGMNTEAFF. In DNA form, the CDR3 reads TGTGCCACCCAAACGGGGGGCATGAACACTGAAGCTTTCTTT. V and J are TRBV27 and TRBJ1-1, with D perhaps TRBD1 (6 bases). Germline V gene sequence: CDR1 MNHEY, CDR2 SMNVEV (reference sequence). The CDR3 runs 14 residues. Trimming removed 10 bases from V and 0 bases from J, with 15 bases in between.

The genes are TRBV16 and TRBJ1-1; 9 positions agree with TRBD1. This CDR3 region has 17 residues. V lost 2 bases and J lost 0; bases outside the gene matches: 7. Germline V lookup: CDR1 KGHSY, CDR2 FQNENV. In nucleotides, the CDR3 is TGTGCCAGCAGCCAAACCTTCGGACAGGGGTTGAACACTGAAGCTTTCTTT. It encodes CASSQTFGQGLNTEAFF.

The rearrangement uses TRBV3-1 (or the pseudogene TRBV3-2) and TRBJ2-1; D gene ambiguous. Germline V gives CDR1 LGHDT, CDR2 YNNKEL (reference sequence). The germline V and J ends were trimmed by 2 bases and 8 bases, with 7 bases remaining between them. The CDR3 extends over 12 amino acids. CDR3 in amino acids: CASSQNPDEQFF. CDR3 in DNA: TGTGCCAGCAGCCAAAATCCCGATGAGCAGTTCTTC.

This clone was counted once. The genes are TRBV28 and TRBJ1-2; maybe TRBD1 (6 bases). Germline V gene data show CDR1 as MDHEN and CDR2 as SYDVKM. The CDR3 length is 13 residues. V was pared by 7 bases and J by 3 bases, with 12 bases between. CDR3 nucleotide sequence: TGTGCCAGCACCGGGACAAATGACTATGGCTACACCTTC. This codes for CASTGTNDYGYTF.

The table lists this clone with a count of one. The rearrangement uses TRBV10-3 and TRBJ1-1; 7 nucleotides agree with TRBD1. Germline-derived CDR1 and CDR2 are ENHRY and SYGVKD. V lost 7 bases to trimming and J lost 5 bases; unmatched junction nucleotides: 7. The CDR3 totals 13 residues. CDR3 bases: TGTGCCATCATCCCGACAGGGCAAACTGAAGCTTTCTTT. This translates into CAIIPTGQTEAFF.

The CDR3 nucleotides read TGCGCCAGCAGCCCAGGGGAGAGGAATGAAAAACTGTTTTTT. Translation: CASSPGERNEKLFF. This chain uses TRBV4-1 with TRBJ1-4, with TRBD1 as a possible D gene (6 bases). There are 14 residues in the CDR3. Trimming pared 4 bases from V and 5 bases from J, leaving 11 bases between. Germline assignment: CDR1 MGHRA and CDR2 YSYEKL.